One sample yielded the 30 T cell receptor beta chains listed below, sequenced in a study of T-cell memory formation after mild COVID-19 (dated by TCRdb to the early 2020s). Libraries were constructed by 5' RACE. The sequencing machine was an Illumina NovaSeq 6000. TCRdb trimmed public reads at Q25 via fastp, called clones via MiXCR and kept in-frame beta chains. Rows are unified per CDR3 protein, each entry keeping the most common DNA and genes. The sample profile shows about 170,000 distinct CDR3 sequences; 10% to 15% of them were found once. The top ten clonotypes cover about 3.3% of the sample. Sequencing was performed on PBMCs or a T cell subset sorted from them (not recorded which). Source of these receptors: a man aged 18-30 years who had mild COVID-19 (a few samples of this study predate the infection). The sample titles of this study are shuffled in the database, so cell type and time point are left out; the donor was told from shared clones.

This clonotype showed up just a few times. The V call is TRBV28, the J call TRBJ1-5; weak D call: TRBD1 (6 bases). The germline V and J ends were trimmed by 6 bases and 6 bases, with 9 bases remaining between them. Germline V gene sequence: CDR1 MDHEN, CDR2 SYDVKM. This CDR3 spans 12 amino acids. The CDR3 DNA sequence: TGTGCCAGCAGCCAGGGGTTTCAGCCCCAGCATTTT. It encodes CASSQGFQPQHF.

This clonotype was counted only a few times. The chain couples TRBV7-9 to TRBJ2-7, with 8 bases identical to TRBD2. The CDR3 covers 16 residues. Germline V lookup: CDR1 SEHNR, CDR2 FQNEAQ (reference sequence). Unmatched junction bases numbered 9, after V lost 5 bases and J lost 0 bases. CDR3 residues: CASSLTSGPSSYEQYV. CDR3 nucleotide sequence: TGTGCCAGCAGCCTAACTAGCGGACCTAGCTCCTACGAGCAGTACGTC.

This clonotype was observed at least ten times. CDR3 bases: TGTGCCAGCAGAGAGCGAAATGAGCAGTTCTTC. This codes for CASRERNEQFF. This chain uses TRBV12-3 or TRBV12-4 with TRBJ2-1; D unresolved. V lost 6 bases and J 7 bases, leaving 7 bases between the germline ends. This CDR3 region has 11 residues.

The chain couples TRBV4-1 to TRBJ1-4; D possibly corresponds to TRBD1 (5 bases). This CDR3 has 16 amino acids. Trimming removed 0 bases from V and 8 bases from J, with 16 bases in between. Germline lookup yields CDR1 MGHRA and CDR2 YSYEKL. The CDR3 coding sequence is TGCGCCAGCAGCCAAGAAGAGGACACCCCCGGGGAAAAACTGTTTTTT. Its protein is CASSQEEDTPGEKLFF.

This chain uses TRBV4-3 with TRBJ2-7; unclear D gene. The ends were cut back, 0 bases at V and 6 bases at J, with 9 bases in the middle. Germline V gene lookup returns CDR1 LGHNA and CDR2 YSLEER. The CDR3 is 13 amino acids. CDR3 loop: CASSQEAWGEQYV. In DNA form, the CDR3 reads TGCGCCAGCAGCCAAGAAGCGTGGGGCGAGCAGTACGTC.

This clonotype was observed a handful of times. This chain joins TRBV7-2 and TRBJ1-3, with TRBD1 matching 7 bases. Germline V gene sequence: CDR1 SGHTA, CDR2 FQGNSA. The CDR3 is 16 residues long. V dropped 3 bases and J dropped 2; count of bases not matched to a gene: 7. The chain's CDR3 is CASSLTPGQPGNTIYF. For the CDR3, the DNA is TGTGCCAGCAGCTTGACCCCGGGACAGCCTGGAAACACCATATATTTT.

The rearrangement uses TRBV9 and TRBJ1-2; a possible D gene is TRBD1 (5 bases). The V gene lost 4 bases and the J gene lost 5 bases, with 15 bases spanning the gap. CDR1 SGDLS and CDR2 YYNGEE come from the germline V gene. The CDR3 is 14 amino acids. CDR3 bases: TGTGCCAGCAGCTCTGACAGTCTCGGGTATGGCTACACCTTC. Translation: CASSSDSLGYGYTF. Full variable domain (remainder filled in from reference TRBV9 and TRBJ1-2): DSGVTQTPKHLITATGQRVTLRCSPRSGDLSVYWYQQSLDQGLQFLIQYYNGEERAKGNILERFSAQQFPDLHSELNLSSLELGDSALYFCASSSDSLGYGYTFGSGTRLTVV.

This rearrangement joins TRBV9 to TRBJ1-6; tentative D call: TRBD1 (6 bases). The V end was cut by 7 bases, the J end by 5 bases, with 13 bases between. The CDR3 covers 14 residues. Germline values: CDR1 SGDLS, CDR2 YYNGEE. The DNA for the CDR3 is TGTGCCAGCGGGGCAGGGGTGGATAATTCACCCCTCCACTTT. Translated, it gives CASGAGVDNSPLHF.

This clonotype occurred a few times. CDR3 region: CATSRGEAGETQYF. CDR3 coding DNA: TGTGCCACCAGCAGGGGGGAAGCGGGAGAGACCCAGTACTTC. The chain links TRBV15 to TRBJ2-5; the D gene is possibly TRBD2 (6 bases). Trimming left V 3 bases short and J 4 bases short, with 12 bases between. This CDR3 region has 14 residues. Per the germline V gene, CDR1 is LNHNV and CDR2 is YYDKDF (reference sequence).

This clonotype was counted a single time. The V gene is TRBV10-3, the J gene TRBJ1-2; D possibly corresponds to TRBD1 (5 bases). Germline V CDR1 and CDR2: ENHRY, SYGVKD. Trimming pared 8 bases from V and 7 bases from J, leaving 17 bases between. The CDR3 has 13 residues. The CDR3 bases are TGTGCCATCGCGGGGGATCCTGGTGGTGGCTACACCTTC. It translates to CAIAGDPGGGYTF.

This clonotype has only a few counts. The chain joins TRBV20-1 to TRBJ1-1; no clear D. The V and J ends lost 3 bases and 0 bases respectively, with 11 bases between them. Looked up from germline, CDR1 is DFQATT and CDR2 is SNEGSKA (reference sequence). The CDR3 totals 14 residues. In DNA, the CDR3 is TGCAGTGCTAGTCAAGGTTTTATGAACACTGAAGCTTTCTTT. Translated: CSASQGFMNTEAFF.

V is TRBV20-1 and J is TRBJ2-7; D unclear. In germline, CDR1 is DFQATT, CDR2 SNEGSKA (reference sequence). CDR3 length: 13 residues. Trimming removed 0 bases from V and 5 bases from J, with 11 bases in between. CDR3 sequence: CSARESRTNEQYF. CDR3 bases: TGCAGTGCTAGAGAATCTAGAACTAACGAGCAGTACTTC.

The chain combines TRBV7-2 with TRBJ1-5; D uncertain. The V end was cut by 1 base, the J end by 6 bases, with 4 bases between. This CDR3 has 12 residues. In germline, CDR1 is SGHTA, CDR2 FQGNSA. The CDR3 coding sequence is TGTGCCAGCAGCTTAGATTTTCAGCCCCAGCATTTT. Residues: CASSLDFQPQHF.

This clonotype has only one observation. The gene calls are TRBV6-2 or TRBV6-3 and TRBJ2-3, with D maybe TRBD1 (7 bases). V was clipped by 7 bases and J by 4 bases, with 18 bases between them. This CDR3 region has 15 residues. Germline values: CDR1 MNHEY, CDR2 SVGEGT. The CDR3 loop reads CASNGAGGRPDTQYF. Here the CDR3 DNA reads TGTGCCAGCAACGGGGCAGGGGGGCGGCCAGATACGCAGTATTTT.

The chain is built from TRBV6-1 and TRBJ2-7, with D tentatively TRBD1 (6 bases). The CDR3 consists of 14 residues. Trimming took off 10 bases at V and 0 bases at J, with 16 bases between the two ends. CDR1 MNHNS and CDR2 SASEGT come from the germline V gene. As DNA, the CDR3 is TGTGCCACCCAGAAGTACAGGGACTCCTACGAGCAGTACGTC. The encoded protein is CATQKYRDSYEQYV.

This clonotype appeared a few times. The chain uses TRBV24-1 and TRBJ2-2; tentative D call: TRBD2 (6 bases). CDR1 KGHDR and CDR2 SFDVKD come from the germline V gene. This CDR3 region has 16 residues. Deletions cut 0 bases from V and 6 bases from J, with 13 bases between. CDR3 coding DNA: TGTGCCACCAGTGATTTGTCGGGGGACTGGTCCGGGGAGCTGTTTTTT. This translates into CATSDLSGDWSGELFF.

The sample holds a few counts of this clonotype. The chain joins TRBV5-1 to TRBJ2-1; no reliable D call. Trimming shortened V by 0 bases and J by 3 bases, and 7 bases separated the two germline ends. Germline-derived CDR1 and CDR2 are SGHRS and YFSETQ. The CDR3 is 14 residues long. This CDR3 reads CASSLVAHYNEQFF. In nucleotides, the CDR3 is TGCGCCAGCAGCTTGGTGGCGCACTACAATGAGCAGTTCTTC. The whole variable domain, filled in from reference TRBV5-1 and TRBJ2-1, reads KAGVTQTPRYLIKTRGQQVTLSCSPISGHRSVSWYQQTPGQGLQFLFEYFSETQRNKGNFPGRFSGRQFSNSRSEMNVSTLELGDSALYLCASSLVAHYNEQFFGPGTRLTVL.

This clonotype has just a few counts. The CDR3: CASWPRRGGGDTQYF. Here the CDR3 DNA reads TGTGCCAGCTGGCCTCGTCGGGGGGGCGGAGATACGCAGTATTTT. The gene calls are TRBV12-3 or TRBV12-4 and TRBJ2-3; 8 bases match TRBD2. V gave up 8 bases and J gave up 5 bases; unmatched junction bases: 12. The CDR3 contains 15 residues.

This clonotype was seen only a few times. The gene calls are TRBV20-1 and TRBJ2-7; D gene unclear. The length of the CDR3 is 11 residues. Germline V CDR1 and CDR2: DFQATT, SNEGSKA (reference sequence). V was shortened by 1 base and J by 2 bases, with 3 bases between the two germline ends. CDR3 nucleotide sequence: TGCAGTGCTAGAGCGGCCTACGAGCAGTACTTC. Amino acids: CSARAAYEQYF.

This clonotype has at least ten counts. The V and J genes are TRBV7-2 and TRBJ2-7; D is undetermined. Germline CDR1 SGHTA, CDR2 FQGNSA. The V end lost 3 bases, the J end lost 7 bases, and 13 bases lay between the germline ends. CDR3 length: 13 amino acids. The CDR3 DNA reads as TGTGCCAGCAGCTTCCGGGTCCGCGGTGAGCAGTACTTC. Translated, it gives CASSFRVRGEQYF.

This clonotype was seen at least ten times. The chain couples TRBV12-3 or TRBV12-4 to TRBJ1-5, with 7 bases that match TRBD1. Trimming took 3 bases from V and 5 from J; bases not matched to a gene: 7. CDR3 size: 15 residues. CDR3 sequence reads: CASSFSRQGYQPQHF. The DNA of the CDR3 is TGTGCCAGCAGTTTTAGTCGACAGGGCTATCAGCCCCAGCATTTT.

J is TRBJ1-1 and V is TRBV7-9, with D maybe TRBD1 (5 bases). The germline V and J ends were trimmed by 3 bases and 1 base, with 24 bases remaining between them. The CDR3 consists of 19 residues. CDR1 SEHNR and CDR2 FQNEAQ come from the germline V gene (reference sequence). The CDR3 DNA follows: TGTGCCAGCAGCTTTCAGGCTCTGACCCACCCCGGGGGGAACACTGAAGCTTTCTTT. Amino acid sequence: CASSFQALTHPGGNTEAFF.

In this sample, this clonotype turned up a few times. This chain uses TRBV5-4 with TRBJ2-3; D may be TRBD2 (6 bases). The length of the CDR3 is 13 residues. Germline CDR1 reads SGHNT; CDR2 reads YYREEE (reference sequence). V was cut by 3 bases and J by 6 bases, with 11 bases left in between. The CDR3 sequence is CASSSGAGDTQYF. DNA of the CDR3: TGTGCCAGCAGCTCGGGAGCCGGGGATACGCAGTATTTT.

The V call is TRBV5-1, the J call TRBJ1-3; TRBD1 matches at 8 bases. Germline V gene sequence: CDR1 SGHRS, CDR2 YFSETQ. The junction had 6 bases not matched to a gene; V was cut back by 4 bases and J by 6 bases. This CDR3 comprises 14 residues. The CDR3 loop reads CASSPTGEENTIYF. In DNA form, the CDR3 reads TGCGCCAGCAGCCCGACAGGGGAAGAAAACACCATATATTTT.

This clonotype has a handful of counts. The chain couples TRBV24-1 to TRBJ2-3; TRBD2 matches 8 bases. Germline loops: CDR1 KGHDR, CDR2 SFDVKD. The CDR3 contains 15 residues. V shed 9 bases, J shed 0 bases, and the junction held 7 bases outside the gene matches. The CDR3 region is CATGQRGSSTDTQYF. The DNA of the CDR3 is TGTGCCACCGGGCAGCGGGGGTCTAGCACAGATACGCAGTATTTT.

This chain joins TRBV5-1 and TRBJ2-7, with TRBD1 identical over 8 bases. With 4 bases clipped from V and 3 bases from J, the junction kept 6 bases outside the gene matches. Per germline, CDR1 SGHRS and CDR2 YFSETQ. This CDR3 spans 14 amino acids. CDR3: CASSPTGENYEQYF. CDR3 sequence (DNA): TGCGCCAGCAGCCCGACAGGGGAAAACTACGAGCAGTACTTC.

The rearrangement links TRBV5-1 to TRBJ1-6, with D unresolved. This CDR3 is 13 amino acids long. V lost 5 bases and J lost 6, with 9 bases in between. Per the germline V gene, CDR1 is SGHRS and CDR2 is YFSETQ. CDR3 DNA sequence: TGCGCCAGCAGGGCGATTGGTAATTCACCCCTCCACTTT. Amino acids: CASRAIGNSPLHF.

This clonotype was seen more than once but under ten times. The chain uses TRBV5-1 and TRBJ2-3; 7 nucleotides line up with TRBD2. V lost 7 bases, J lost 1 base, and 9 bases stayed unmatched. The CDR3 totals 15 residues. Germline CDR1 SGHRS, CDR2 YFSETQ. CDR3 DNA sequence: TGCGCCAGCTGTCGACTAGCAGGTGGCACAGATACGCAGTATTTT. Its protein is CASCRLAGGTDTQYF.

The sample holds a few counts of this clonotype. The CDR3 region has the DNA TGCGCCAGCAGCCAAGAGGTTACTAGCGGGGGGGCTTTCTACAATGAGCAGTTCTTC. Translated, it gives CASSQEVTSGGAFYNEQFF. The chain uses TRBV4-1 and TRBJ2-1; TRBD2 matches 13 bases. The CDR3 runs 19 residues. Germline V gives CDR1 MGHRA, CDR2 YSYEKL. V was pared by 0 bases and J by 3 bases, with 8 bases of the junction left unmatched.

Only a few counts were recorded for this clonotype. In nucleotides, the CDR3 is TGTGCCAGCAAGGGGTACGAGCAGTACGTC. Its translation is CASKGYEQYV. The chain employs TRBV28 and TRBJ2-7, with D tentatively TRBD1 (5 bases). The V end was cut by 7 bases, the J end by 4 bases, with 5 bases between. The CDR3 is 10 amino acids. Germline CDR1 is MDHEN and CDR2 is SYDVKM.